This passage covers 28 T cell receptor beta chains from one sample sequenced in a study of blood T cell repertoires in COVID-19. Sequencing was performed with immunoSEQ multiplex PCR; in TCRdb, only in-frame clones are kept and a portion is missing. Counted here are tens of thousands of clones, 70% to 90% occurring once; the ten biggest clones make up roughly 3.1%. The sequenced material came from peripheral blood. The receptors stem from a woman aged 50 to 60 with COVID-19, enrolled during active disease.

This chain joins TRBV12-2 and TRBJ2-2; the table's D gene call, TRBD2, was not cross checked with the DNA. TRBV12-2 is designated a pseudogene. This CDR3 is 18 amino acids long. This CDR3 is CASRPLLSGLPNTGELFF. As DNA, the CDR3 is TGTGCAAGTCGCCCTCTCCTATCGGGACTCCCGAACACCGGGGAGCTGTTTTTT.

The V and J genes are TRBV11-1 and TRBJ2-1; D unclear. Germline CDR1 reads SGHAT; CDR2 reads FQDESV (reference sequence). This CDR3 has 14 residues. V dropped 5 bases and J dropped 3 bases, with 11 bases sitting between them. The CDR3 bases are TGTGCCAGCAGCCTAATCCGTAGCTACAATGAGCAGTTCTTC. Its translation: CASSLIRSYNEQFF.

This chain connects TRBV11-3 to TRBJ2-3, with no clear D. V gave up 1 base and J gave up 6 bases, with 2 bases separating them. Germline-derived CDR1 and CDR2 are SGHNT and YENEEA. The CDR3 extends over 11 amino acids. CDR3 in amino acids: CASSLADTQYF. For the CDR3, the DNA is TGTGCCAGCAGCTTAGCGGATACGCAGTATTTT.

The rearrangement uses TRBV6-5 and TRBJ1-1; 8 bases fit TRBD1. The V gene end was trimmed by 6 bases and the J gene end by 7 bases; junction bases not matched to a gene: 7. CDR1 MNHEY and CDR2 SVGAGI come from the germline V gene. The CDR3 length is 13 residues. As DNA, the CDR3 is TGTGCCAGCAGGACCACAACAGGGGGTGAAGCTTTCTTT. Translation gives CASRTTTGGEAFF.

This clone was picked up a small number of times. The chain is built from TRBV6-1 and TRBJ1-5; 7 nucleotides match TRBD1. CDR3 length: 14 amino acids. V shed 3 bases, J shed 9 bases, and the junction held 8 bases outside the gene matches. Looked up from germline, CDR1 is MNHNS and CDR2 is SASEGT. Here the CDR3 DNA reads TGTGCCAGCAGTGAGGCAGGGGGTTGGTGGCCCCAGCATTTT. The encoded protein is CASSEAGGWWPQHF.

This chain links TRBV30 with TRBJ2-3, with D tentatively TRBD2 (6 bases). Germline V gene data show CDR1 as GTSNPN and CDR2 as SVGIG (reference sequence). V dropped 5 bases and J dropped 2 bases, with 14 bases sitting between them. The CDR3 is 14 residues long. Written as DNA, the CDR3 is TGTGCCTGGGGCGGGGACTCTGCCACAGATACGCAGTATTTT. Encoded protein: CAWGGDSATDTQYF.

The rearrangement joins TRBV20-1 to TRBJ1-6, with D uncertain. The V and J ends lost 3 bases and 1 base respectively, with 10 bases between them. This CDR3 has 15 residues. Germline CDR1 and CDR2: DFQATT and SNEGSKA (reference sequence). This CDR3 reads CSASPPDSYNSPLHF. Here the CDR3 DNA reads TGCAGTGCTAGTCCCCCAGATTCCTATAATTCACCCCTCCACTTT.

V is TRBV7-9 and J is TRBJ2-7; TRBD2 agrees at 10 bases. V shed 5 bases and J 5 bases; nucleotides not matched to a gene: 9. The CDR3 is made up of 15 amino acids. The V gene's germline CDR1 is SEHNR and CDR2 FQNEAQ (reference sequence). CDR3 nucleotides: TGTGCCAGCAGCCAGAGAGCGGGAGGGCTGAACGAGCAGTACTTC. Protein product: CASSQRAGGLNEQYF.

The chain links TRBV5-1 to TRBJ1-5, with 9 bases aligning to TRBD1. V lost 4 bases to trimming and J lost 1 base; unmatched junction nucleotides: 6. CDR3 length: 16 amino acids. Germline loops: CDR1 SGHRS, CDR2 YFSETQ. The CDR3 is CASSNGTGLSNQPQHF. The DNA of the CDR3 is TGCGCCAGCAGCAACGGGACAGGGTTAAGCAATCAGCCCCAGCATTTT.

The chain links TRBV30 to TRBJ2-3; 8 nucleotides align to TRBD2. The length of the CDR3 is 13 residues. Germline V gene sequence: CDR1 GTSNPN, CDR2 SVGIG (reference sequence). J gave up 1 base and V 3 bases, and 0 bases lay outside the gene matches. The CDR3 sequence: CAWRTSGTDTQYF. The CDR3 coding sequence is TGTGCCTGGAGGACTAGCGGCACAGATACGCAGTATTTT.

This sequence joins TRBV12-3 or TRBV12-4 and TRBJ2-7; D might be TRBD1 (6 bases). This CDR3 is 13 amino acids long. Trimming removed 6 bases from V and 0 bases from J, with 9 bases in between. The CDR3, as DNA: TGTGCCAGCAGCAGGACAGACTCCTACGAGCAGTACTTC. The encoded protein is CASSRTDSYEQYF.

The V gene is TRBV30, the J gene TRBJ2-2; 13 bases match TRBD2. In germline, CDR1 is GTSNPN, CDR2 SVGIG (reference sequence). The CDR3 is made up of 17 amino acids. Germline trimming cut 2 bases from V and 0 bases from J; bases unmatched to any gene: 3. Here the CDR3 reads CAWSQLAGGANTGELFF. In nucleotides, the CDR3 is TGTGCCTGGAGTCAACTAGCGGGAGGGGCGAACACCGGGGAGCTGTTTTTT.

Here the CDR3 reads CASSPLGPSEQYF. Written as DNA, the CDR3 is TGTGCCAGCAGCCCCCTGGGGCCCTCCGAGCAGTACTTC. V usage is TRBV7-9 and J usage is TRBJ2-7; tentatively, D is TRBD1 (5 bases). Trimming left V 5 bases short and J 6 bases short, with 14 bases between. The CDR3 is made up of 13 amino acids. The germline V gene has CDR1 SEHNR and CDR2 FQNEAQ (reference sequence).

The chain carries TRBV24-1 and TRBJ2-1, with 13 bases identical to TRBD2. V shed 4 bases, J shed 4 bases, and the junction held 6 bases outside the gene matches. This CDR3 comprises 17 residues. Germline CDR1 reads KGHDR; CDR2 reads SFDVKD. The CDR3 region is CATSDLRLAGGYNEQFF. In DNA form, the CDR3 reads TGTGCCACCAGTGACCTCAGACTAGCGGGAGGATACAATGAGCAGTTCTTC.

The chain employs TRBV7-3 and TRBJ2-7; no clear D. The CDR3 spans 13 residues. Germline CDR1 and CDR2: SGHTA and FQGTGA. Trimming cost V 3 bases and J 5 bases, with 11 bases left between them. CDR3 sequence reads: CASSLGTADEQYF. The CDR3 bases are TGTGCCAGCAGCTTGGGCACAGCCGACGAGCAGTACTTC.

V gene TRBV11-2 combines with J gene TRBJ1-6; D not resolved. V was clipped by 3 bases and J by 9 bases, with 12 bases between them. Germline V gene lookup returns CDR1 SGHAT and CDR2 FQNNGV. This CDR3 is built from 14 residues. The CDR3 loop reads CASSLSGGSSPLHF. The CDR3 DNA sequence: TGTGCCAGCAGCTTGAGTGGAGGGAGTTCACCCCTCCACTTT.

The gene calls are TRBV7-9 and TRBJ2-3; no firm D call. V was shortened by 1 base and J by 4 bases, with 6 bases between the two germline ends. Germline CDR1 reads SEHNR; CDR2 reads FQNEAQ (reference sequence). The CDR3 is 13 residues long. The CDR3 region is CASSLDNPDTQYF. The CDR3 DNA follows: TGTGCCAGCAGCTTAGACAATCCAGATACGCAGTATTTT.

The V call is TRBV7-2, the J call TRBJ2-7; a weak D match, TRBD1 (6 bases). The V and J ends lost 5 bases and 0 bases respectively, with 17 bases between them. The CDR3 is made up of 16 amino acids. The germline CDR1 and CDR2 sequences are SGHTA and FQGNSA. The CDR3 is CASSRTGTLSSYEQYF. The CDR3 DNA is TGTGCCAGCAGCAGAACCGGGACACTTAGCTCCTACGAGCAGTACTTC.

The V call is TRBV6-1, the J call TRBJ2-2; TRBD2 matches 7 bases. Germline trimming cut 4 bases from V and 3 bases from J; bases unmatched to any gene: 8. The CDR3 covers 16 residues. Germline V gives CDR1 MNHNS, CDR2 SASEGT. The CDR3 reads CASSGPGTTYTGELFF. Here the CDR3 DNA reads TGTGCCAGCAGTGGGCCCGGGACTACCTACACCGGGGAGCTGTTTTTT.

This chain connects TRBV2 to TRBJ2-1, with TRBD2 matching over 7 bases. Germline CDR1 SNHLY, CDR2 FYNNEI. This CDR3 comprises 16 residues. Germline trimming cut 6 bases from V and 8 bases from J; bases unmatched to any gene: 16. The CDR3 loop is CASSRPGLPLGDEQFF. DNA for the CDR3: TGTGCCAGCAGCCGACCGGGACTACCCTTGGGAGATGAGCAGTTCTTC. Based on the CDR3 plus reference TRBV2 and TRBJ2-1, the full variable domain is EPEVTQTPSHQVTQMGQEVILRCVPISNHLYFYWYRQILGQKVEFLVSFYNNEISEKSEIFDDQFSVERPDGSNFTLKIRSTKLEDSAMYFCASSRPGLPLGDEQFFGPGTRLTVL.

This clone was found once. The V gene is TRBV9, the J gene TRBJ1-6; D not resolved. CDR3 length: 14 residues. Germline assignment: CDR1 SGDLS and CDR2 YYNGEE. V gave up 0 bases and J gave up 7 bases, with 8 bases separating them. Here the CDR3 reads CASSVGFENSPLHF. The CDR3 nucleotides are TGTGCCAGCAGCGTAGGGTTTGAGAATTCACCCCTCCACTTT.

The rearrangement uses TRBV3-1 (or the pseudogene TRBV3-2) and TRBJ1-6; D call uncertain. The V gene lost 4 bases and the J gene lost 8 bases, with 9 bases spanning the gap. CDR3 length: 13 amino acids. Germline V CDR1 and CDR2: LGHDT, YNNKEL (reference sequence). CDR3 sequence reads: CASSPLAYSPLHF. CDR3 DNA: TGTGCCAGCAGCCCCCTAGCTTATTCACCCCTCCACTTT.

J is TRBJ2-1 and V is TRBV7-2, with D uncertain. The CDR3 spans 13 residues. The germline gives CDR1 SGHTA, CDR2 FQGNSA. V was cut by 4 bases and J by 9 bases, with 13 bases left in between. The CDR3 region has the DNA TGTGCCAGCAGCTCAGAGGAGTGGCGTGAGCAGTTCTTC. Protein: CASSSEEWREQFF.

The chain joins TRBV5-1 to TRBJ2-2; TRBD1 aligns across 8 bases. The V and J ends lost 0 bases and 6 bases, in that order; junction bases with no gene match: 7. The CDR3 sequence is 16 residues long. CDR1 and CDR2 from the germline V gene are SGHRS and YFSETQ. The CDR3 protein is CASSLAGTGGPGELFF. The CDR3 nucleotides read TGCGCCAGCAGCTTGGCCGGGACAGGAGGGCCCGGGGAGCTGTTTTTT.

The V gene is TRBV7-2, the J gene TRBJ2-7, with TRBD2 identical over 9 bases. Germline CDR1 and CDR2: SGHTA and FQGNSA. The CDR3 covers 14 residues. Trimming cost V 3 bases and J 5 bases; bases outside gene matches: 5. The CDR3 is CASSFSGRGNEQYF. Written as DNA, the CDR3 is TGTGCCAGCAGCTTTAGCGGGAGAGGGAACGAGCAGTACTTC.

The chain uses TRBV10-2 and TRBJ2-2; no firm D call. This CDR3 contains 14 residues. Germline V CDR1 and CDR2: WSHSY, SAAADI. V shed 4 bases and J shed 3 bases, with 9 bases lying between them. The CDR3 protein is CASSVGSYTGELFF. The CDR3 bases are TGCGCCAGCAGTGTTGGCTCTTACACCGGGGAGCTGTTTTTT.

This clone counts as medium-sized. V usage is TRBV6-5 and J usage is TRBJ2-6; D might be TRBD1 (6 bases). The V gene lost 6 bases and the J gene lost 0 bases, with 9 bases spanning the gap. Germline V gene data show CDR1 as MNHEY and CDR2 as SVGAGI. The CDR3 extends over 15 amino acids. The DNA for the CDR3 is TGTGCCAGCAGCCGGGACAACTCTGGGGCCAACGTCCTGACTTTC. It translates to CASSRDNSGANVLTF.

The chain carries TRBV28 and TRBJ1-1; D is perhaps TRBD1 (6 bases). The V end was cut by 7 bases, the J end by 2 bases, with 17 bases between. Germline V gene sequence: CDR1 MDHEN, CDR2 SYDVKM. The length of the CDR3 is 15 residues. The CDR3 here is CASTPPGTLNTEAFF. The CDR3 DNA sequence: TGTGCCAGCACACCCCCTGGGACACTAAACACTGAAGCTTTCTTT.